Below are 3 T cell receptor beta chains sequenced from a single sample in a study of cytomegalovirus exposure and HLA in healthy donors. The PCR was carried out with 60 Vbeta primers and 13 Jbeta primers. This table comes from immunoSEQ multiplex PCR, and its TCRdb copy is limited to in-frame clones, with some not included. Of some 170,000 clones listed, 80% are singletons. The sequenced material came from PBMCs. All receptors derive from a man between 18 and 29 years old in good health and CMV-seropositive.

CDR3 sequence: CASGTVNTEAFF. CDR3 nucleotides: TGTGCCAGCGGGACAGTGAACACTGAAGCTTTCTTT. This rearrangement joins TRBV21-1 to TRBJ1-1; TRBD1 is the table's D call, not checked against the DNA. TRBV21-1 counts as a pseudogene. The length of the CDR3 is 12 residues.

The gene calls are TRBV5-1 and TRBJ2-5, with 10 bases that match TRBD2. After removal of 2 bases from V and 3 bases from J, the junction contained 4 bases not matched to a gene. Germline V gene data show CDR1 as SGHRS and CDR2 as YFSETQ. This CDR3 contains 15 residues. The DNA for the CDR3 is TGCGCCAGCAGCTTCGACGGGACTAGCGAAGAGACCCAGTACTTC. It is translated as CASSFDGTSEETQYF.

The genes are TRBV6-5 and TRBJ2-5, with TRBD1 matching over 8 bases. The junction had 7 bases not matched to a gene; V was cut back by 5 bases and J by 2 bases. CDR1 MNHEY and CDR2 SVGAGI come from the germline V gene. The CDR3 covers 15 residues. CDR3 sequence: CASSPGTGRQETQYF. CDR3 coding DNA: TGTGCCAGCAGTCCTGGGACAGGTCGACAAGAGACCCAGTACTTC.